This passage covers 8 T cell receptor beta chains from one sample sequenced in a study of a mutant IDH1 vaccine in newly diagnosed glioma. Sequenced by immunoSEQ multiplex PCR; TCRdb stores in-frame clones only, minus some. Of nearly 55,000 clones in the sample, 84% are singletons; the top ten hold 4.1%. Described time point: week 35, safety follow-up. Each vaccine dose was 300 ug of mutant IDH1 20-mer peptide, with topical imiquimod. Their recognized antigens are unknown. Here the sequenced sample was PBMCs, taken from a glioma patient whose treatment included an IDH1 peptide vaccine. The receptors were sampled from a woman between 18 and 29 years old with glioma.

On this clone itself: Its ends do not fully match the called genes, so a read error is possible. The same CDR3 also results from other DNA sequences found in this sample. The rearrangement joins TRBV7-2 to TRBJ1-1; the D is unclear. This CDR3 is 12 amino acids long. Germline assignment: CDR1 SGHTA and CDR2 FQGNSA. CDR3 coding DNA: TGTGCCAGCAGTTTGAGGGTGGCTGAAGCTTTTTTT. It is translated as CASSLRVAEAFF.

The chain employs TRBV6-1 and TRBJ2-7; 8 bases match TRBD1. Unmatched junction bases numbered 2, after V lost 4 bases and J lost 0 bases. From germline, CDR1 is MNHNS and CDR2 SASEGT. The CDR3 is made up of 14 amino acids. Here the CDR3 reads CASSGTGTSYEQYF. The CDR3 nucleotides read TGTGCCAGCAGTGGGACAGGGACCTCCTACGAGCAGTACTTC.

Written as DNA, the CDR3 is TGTGCCAGCAGCACCAACGGGGGGGGCTATGGCTACACCTTC. This translates into CASSTNGGGYGYTF. The V and J genes are TRBV5-6 and TRBJ1-2, with a possible D match to TRBD1 (5 bases). V shed 4 bases and J shed 4 bases, with 14 bases lying between them. The CDR3 contains 14 residues. Germline CDR1 and CDR2: SGHDT and YYEEEE.

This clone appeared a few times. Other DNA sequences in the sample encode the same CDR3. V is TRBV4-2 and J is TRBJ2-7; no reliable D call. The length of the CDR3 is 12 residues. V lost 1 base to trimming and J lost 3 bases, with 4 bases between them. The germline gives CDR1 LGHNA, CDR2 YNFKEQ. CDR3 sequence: CASSQGGYEQYF. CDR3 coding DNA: TGTGCCAGCAGCCAAGGCGGCTACGAGCAGTACTTC.

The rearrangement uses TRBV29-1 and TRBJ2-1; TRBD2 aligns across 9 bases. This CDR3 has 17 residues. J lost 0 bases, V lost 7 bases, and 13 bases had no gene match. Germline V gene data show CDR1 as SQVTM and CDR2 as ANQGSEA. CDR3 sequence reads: CSATMTGTSSSYNEQFF. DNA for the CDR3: TGCAGCGCTACGATGACCGGGACTAGCTCCTCCTACAATGAGCAGTTCTTC.

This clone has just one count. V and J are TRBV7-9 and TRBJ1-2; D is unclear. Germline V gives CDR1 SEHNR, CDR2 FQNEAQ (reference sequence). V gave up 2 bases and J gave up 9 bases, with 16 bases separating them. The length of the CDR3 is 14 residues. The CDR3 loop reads CASSLKGERRSYTF. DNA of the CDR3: TGTGCCAGCAGCTTAAAAGGTGAGCGGCGAAGCTACACCTTC. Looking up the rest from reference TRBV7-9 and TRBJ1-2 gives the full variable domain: DTGVSQNPRHKITKRGQNVTFRCDPISEHNRLYWYRQTLGQGPEFLTYFQNEAQLEKSRLLSDRFSAERPKGSFSTLEIQRTEQGDSAMYLCASSLKGERRSYTFGSGTRLTVV.

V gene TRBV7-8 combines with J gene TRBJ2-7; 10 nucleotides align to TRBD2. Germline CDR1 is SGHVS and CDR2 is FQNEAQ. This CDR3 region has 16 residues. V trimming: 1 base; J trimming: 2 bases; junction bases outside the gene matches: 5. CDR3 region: CASSLVLAGVTYEQYF. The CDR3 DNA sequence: TGTGCCAGCAGCTTAGTTCTAGCGGGAGTGACCTACGAGCAGTACTTC.

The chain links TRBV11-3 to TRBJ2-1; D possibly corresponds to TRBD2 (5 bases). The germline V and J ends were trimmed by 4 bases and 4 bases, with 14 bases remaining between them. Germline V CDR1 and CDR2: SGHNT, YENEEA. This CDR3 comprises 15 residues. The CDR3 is CASSSRSGGYNEQFF. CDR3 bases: TGTGCCAGCAGCTCCCGAAGCGGAGGTTACAATGAGCAGTTCTTC.